A single sample is the source of the 19 T cell receptor beta chains below, sequenced in a study of vaccination effects on CD4 cells after COVID-19. Produced via immunoSEQ multiplex PCR; TCRdb's table is partial and in-frame only. Altogether about 24,000 clones are present, about 72% being singletons, with the ten largest covering roughly 17%. These receptors lack a known antigen. Ahead of sequencing, the ViraFEST assay grew antigen-specific CD4+ T cells using viral peptide pools. When ten to eleven days of culture had elapsed, CD4+ T cells were isolated. The person had PCR-confirmed SARS-CoV-2 infection between March and December 2020. Specimen: CD4+ T cells from PBMCs cultured with SARS-CoV-2 spike peptides, collected before COVID-19 vaccination. The source is a human donor who had a prior SARS-CoV-2 infection.

The chain couples TRBV5-6 to TRBJ2-5, with 8 bases aligning to TRBD1. This CDR3 is built from 13 residues. The germline CDR1 and CDR2 sequences are SGHDT and YYEEEE. The V and J ends lost 7 bases and 4 bases, in that order; junction bases with no gene match: 6. DNA for the CDR3: TGTGCCAGCTTGCGGACAGGGATAGAGACCCAGTACTTC. Its protein is CASLRTGIETQYF.

The V and J genes are TRBV7-2 and TRBJ1-2; 9 bases fit TRBD1. The CDR3 covers 16 residues. CDR1 SGHTA and CDR2 FQGNSA come from the germline V gene. V shed 5 bases and J 3 bases; nucleotides not matched to a gene: 10. The CDR3 protein is CASSLNRGQYDYGYTF. In DNA, the CDR3 is TGTGCCAGCAGCCTTAACAGGGGGCAGTATGACTATGGCTACACCTTC.

The chain recombines TRBV30 with TRBJ1-5; a possible D gene is TRBD1 (5 bases). This CDR3 has 16 amino acids. The germline V gene encodes CDR1 GTSNPN and CDR2 SVGIG (reference sequence). V was trimmed by 2 bases and J by 0 bases, leaving 14 bases between them. The CDR3 nucleotides are TGTGCCTGGAGTATCCAGGGTAGGGATAGCAATCAGCCCCAGCATTTT. Protein product: CAWSIQGRDSNQPQHF. The complete variable domain, with remaining parts taken from reference TRBV30 and TRBJ1-5, reads SQTIHQWPATLVQPVGSPLSLECTVEGTSNPNLYWYRQAAGRGLQLLFYSVGIGQISSEVPQNLSASRPQDRQFILSSKKLLLSDSGFYLCAWSIQGRDSNQPQHFGDGTRLSIL.

The chain carries TRBV4-1 and TRBJ2-7, with D unresolved. CDR3 size: 14 residues. From germline, CDR1 is MGHRA and CDR2 YSYEKL. Deletions cut 1 base from V and 2 bases from J, with 9 bases between. The CDR3 nucleotides read TGCGCCAGCAGCCAAGCTAGTGGGGCCTACGAGCAGTACTTC. Translation gives CASSQASGAYEQYF.

There are a few counts of this clone. J is TRBJ1-3 and V is TRBV20-1, with D uncertain. This CDR3 region has 11 residues. Trimming took 6 bases from V and 0 from J, leaving 3 bases between them. CDR1 is DFQATT, CDR2 SNEGSKA, per germline (reference sequence). This CDR3 reads CSADSGNTIYF. The CDR3 coding sequence is TGCAGTGCGGACTCTGGAAACACCATATATTTT.

The gene calls are TRBV30 and TRBJ2-3; D may be TRBD1 or TRBD2 (5 bases each). This CDR3 region has 15 residues. V shed 3 bases and J shed 0 bases, with 13 bases lying between them. Germline values: CDR1 GTSNPN, CDR2 SVGIG (reference sequence). The CDR3 sequence: CAWRVRGSSTDTQYF. The CDR3 DNA is TGTGCCTGGAGAGTGAGGGGCTCTAGCACAGATACGCAGTATTTT. Supplemented by reference TRBV30 and TRBJ2-3, the full variable domain reads SQTIHQWPATLVQPVGSPLSLECTVEGTSNPNLYWYRQAAGRGLQLLFYSVGIGQISSEVPQNLSASRPQDRQFILSSKKLLLSDSGFYLCAWRVRGSSTDTQYFGPGTRLTVL.

This rearrangement joins TRBV6-1 to TRBJ1-2, with D unclear. This CDR3 comprises 14 residues. Germline lookup yields CDR1 MNHNS and CDR2 SASEGT. Trimming pared 2 bases from V and 7 bases from J, leaving 14 bases between. This CDR3 reads CASSESWERAGYTF. CDR3 coding DNA: TGTGCCAGCAGTGAATCGTGGGAAAGAGCTGGCTACACCTTC.

Here the CDR3 reads CASSQGLRAFF. The CDR3 coding sequence is TGTGCCAGCAGCCAAGGCCTGAGGGCTTTCTTT. The genes are TRBV3-1 (or the pseudogene TRBV3-2) and TRBJ1-1; D not certain. The germline gives CDR1 LGHDT, CDR2 YNNKEL (reference sequence). Trimming took off 1 base at V and 11 bases at J, with 8 bases between the two ends. The CDR3 runs to 11 residues.

V is TRBV18 and J is TRBJ2-3; D call uncertain. Germline V lookup: CDR1 KGHSH, CDR2 LQKENI. V was shortened by 2 bases and J by 4 bases, with 7 bases between the two germline ends. The CDR3 contains 13 residues. The DNA for the CDR3 is TGTGCCAGCTCACCAGGGGATGCAGATACGCAGTATTTT. Translated: CASSPGDADTQYF.

The CDR3 sequence is CASSFLQGQNTEAFF. CDR3 sequence (DNA): TGTGCCAGCTCATTCCTACAGGGACAGAACACTGAAGCTTTCTTT. The chain couples TRBV18 to TRBJ1-1, with D possibly being TRBD1 (6 bases). Germline CDR1 KGHSH, CDR2 LQKENI. Between the trimmed V and J ends, which lost 5 bases and 1 base, there was a span of 14 bases. The CDR3 sequence is 15 residues long.

In its sample, this clone was seen once. The V call is TRBV20-1, the J call TRBJ2-7; D ambiguous. The CDR3 covers 11 residues. Trimming took 6 bases from V and 7 from J, leaving 13 bases between them. The germline gives CDR1 DFQATT, CDR2 SNEGSKA (reference sequence). Here the CDR3 DNA reads TGCAGTGCCCAAGGCGCCGGGGAGCAGTACTTC. This translates into CSAQGAGEQYF.

The genes are TRBV7-2 and TRBJ2-5, with D perhaps matching TRBD2 (5 bases). The CDR3 has 14 residues. V lost 1 base and J lost 5, with 11 bases in between. Looked up from germline, CDR1 is SGHTA and CDR2 is FQGNSA. The CDR3 nucleotides read TGTGCCAGCAGCTTAGGGCACTCGGGGGAGACCCAGTACTTC. This codes for CASSLGHSGETQYF.

The V and J genes are TRBV28 and TRBJ2-1; D unclear. V was trimmed by 5 bases and J by 9 bases, leaving 11 bases between them. CDR3 length: 12 residues. CDR1 is MDHEN, CDR2 SYDVKM, per germline. CDR3 DNA: TGTGCCAGCAGTCTTTATAGGCGTGAGCAGTTCTTC. Its translation is CASSLYRREQFF.

This clone has a handful of counts. This chain joins TRBV6-1 and TRBJ1-1, with 8 bases that match TRBD1. J gave up 0 bases and V 5 bases, and 5 bases lay outside the gene matches. This CDR3 is 15 amino acids long. Per the germline V gene, CDR1 is MNHNS and CDR2 is SASEGT. DNA of the CDR3: TGTGCCAGCAGTAACCACAGGGGGGTGAACACTGAAGCTTTCTTT. Residues: CASSNHRGVNTEAFF.

This rearrangement joins TRBV19 to TRBJ2-2; TRBD2 aligns across 8 bases. Trimming removed 3 bases from V and 5 bases from J; junction bases left unmatched: 8. The CDR3 has 16 amino acids. Germline V gene data show CDR1 as LNHDA and CDR2 as SQIVND (reference sequence). The CDR3 DNA reads TGTGCCAGTAGTATTGGGGCGGGGGGTCCGACCGGGGAGCTGTTTTTT. This translates into CASSIGAGGPTGELFF.

The chain uses TRBV3-1 (or the pseudogene TRBV3-2) and TRBJ1-6; D unresolved. With 3 bases removed from V and 5 bases from J, the gap between germline ends came to 8 bases. CDR3 size: 14 residues. Germline V gene lookup returns CDR1 LGHDT and CDR2 YNNKEL (reference sequence). CDR3 nucleotide sequence: TGTGCCAGCAGCCAGCGTGATAATAATTCACCCCTCCACTTT. It encodes CASSQRDNNSPLHF.

This chain links TRBV5-6 with TRBJ1-1; 7 nucleotides match TRBD1. Germline CDR1 SGHDT, CDR2 YYEEEE. The CDR3 covers 12 residues. V trimming: 3 bases; J trimming: 6 bases; junction bases outside the gene matches: 2. The CDR3 nucleotides are TGTGCCAGCAGCTATGACAGGGCTGAAGCTTTCTTT. The encoded protein is CASSYDRAEAFF. The variable domain in full, completed from reference TRBV5-6 and TRBJ1-1, reads DAGVTQSPTHLIKTRGQQVTLRCSPKSGHDTVSWYQQALGQGPQFIFQYYEEEERQRGNFPDRFSGHQFPNYSSELNVNALLLGDSALYLCASSYDRAEAFFGQGTRLTVV.

A single count supports this clone. DNA of the CDR3: TGTGCCAGCAGTGAAGGAGAACCGGACAGGGCCGGAGGCTACACCTTC. Amino acids: CASSEGEPDRAGGYTF. This chain uses TRBV2 with TRBJ1-2, with TRBD1 identical over 8 bases. The CDR3 spans 16 residues. Germline CDR1 and CDR2: SNHLY and FYNNEI. Germline trimming cut 1 base from V and 8 bases from J; bases unmatched to any gene: 12.

The chain carries TRBV11-3 and TRBJ2-5; D is ambiguous. V was cut by 3 bases and J by 5 bases, with 10 bases left in between. CDR3 length: 13 residues. Germline V gives CDR1 SGHNT, CDR2 YENEEA. The chain's CDR3 is CASSLYKGETQYF. The CDR3 DNA reads TGTGCCAGCAGCTTGTATAAAGGGGAGACCCAGTACTTC.